This T cell receptor beta chain originates from a study of T cell repertoires in cytomegalovirus infection. The CDR3 is 14 amino acids. Deletions cut 1 base from V and 3 bases from J, with 10 bases between. Germline CDR1 is SGHNT and CDR2 is YYREEE (reference sequence). As regards this clonotype: Its antigen remains unidentified.

TCRdb ran MiXCR on the reads and lists one entry per CDR3 protein. The table records roughly 45,000 distinct CDR3 sequences, roughly 22% of them present only once. The V gene is TRBV5-4, the J gene TRBJ1-2; no clear D. The sequence came from a human donor in good health (CMV status not recorded). Some clones in this sample may be carry-over from other donors' samples. The sample was CD8+ T cells from cultured PBMCs, taken from culture after CMV antigen stimulation. CDR3 nucleotide sequence: TGTGCCAGCAGCTTGTTGGGTGAGGACTATGGCTACACCTTC. Amino acid sequence: CASSLLGEDYGYTF.